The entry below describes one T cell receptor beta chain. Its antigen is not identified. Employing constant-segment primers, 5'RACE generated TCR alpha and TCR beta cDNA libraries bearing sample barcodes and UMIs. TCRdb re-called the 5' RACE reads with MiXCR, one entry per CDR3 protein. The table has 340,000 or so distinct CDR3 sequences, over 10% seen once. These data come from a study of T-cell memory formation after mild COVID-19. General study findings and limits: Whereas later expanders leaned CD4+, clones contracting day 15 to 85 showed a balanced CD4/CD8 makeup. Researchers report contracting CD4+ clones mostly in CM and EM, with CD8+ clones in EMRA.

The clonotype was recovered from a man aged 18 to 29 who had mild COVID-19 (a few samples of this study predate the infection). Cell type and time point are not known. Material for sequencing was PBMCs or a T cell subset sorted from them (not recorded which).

CDR3: CASSFETQETQYF. For the CDR3, the DNA is TGCGCCAGCAGCTTCGAGACACAAGAGACCCAGTACTTC. The genes are TRBV5-1 and TRBJ2-5; D unresolved. Trimming removed 2 bases from V and 2 bases from J, with 7 bases in between. Per the germline V gene, CDR1 is SGHRS and CDR2 is YFSETQ. CDR3 length: 13 residues.